This TCR beta chain was recorded in a study of shared clonotypes between healthy human individuals. This clone appeared a few times. Its antigen is not identified. Naive-designated CD8 cells lacked CD45RO, were positively enriched for CCR7, and omitted terminally differentiated effector memory CD45RA+ cells. Study observations and caveats: Clonotypes not shared had lower generation probabilities than those common to all four donors.

The V gene's germline CDR1 is SEHNR and CDR2 FQNEAQ (reference sequence). V was cut by 1 base and J by 4 bases, with 13 bases left in between. This CDR3 spans 15 amino acids. Each sorted subset replicate got 200 ng genomic DNA, roughly 33,000 genomes. Clones were sequenced by immunoSEQ multiplex PCR, and TCRdb holds only the in-frame ones, with some missing. The data show around 560,000 clones, 85% to 95% seen once. The sample comprised naive CD8+ T cells sorted from blood. The sequence was collected from a woman aged 25 to 39 in good health. This rearrangement joins TRBV7-9 to TRBJ1-1, with D possibly matching TRBD1 (6 bases). For the CDR3, the DNA is TGTGCCAGCAGCTTAGAAAATACAGGGATCACTGAAGCTTTCTTT. Translating it yields CASSLENTGITEAFF.